This T cell receptor (beta chain) comes out of a study of blood T cell repertoires in COVID-19. Authors' analysis steps: Estimates of nucleated cell counts were drawn from the amplification of reference gene primers. The method was immunoSEQ multiplex PCR; TCRdb's version includes in-frame clones alone and lacks a portion of them. V and J calls and clone size are those listed in that table; D and trimming were worked out from the DNA. The profile shows 53,000 or so clones, 70% to 85% of them singletons. CDR3 length: 16 amino acids. CDR1 is SGHRS, CDR2 YFSETQ, per germline. Trimming shortened V by 3 bases and J by 3 bases, and 17 bases separated the two germline ends.

The chain has TRBV5-1 and TRBJ2-3; a possible D gene is TRBD1 (6 bases). Sequenced material: peripheral blood. This clonotype originated in a man aged 70-80 years with active COVID-19. The CDR3 nucleotides read TGCGCCAGCAGCTGGACCCCAGGGGTGGGTACAGATACGCAGTATTTT. Its translation is CASSWTPGVGTDTQYF.